Described below is a single T cell receptor (beta chain) sequence and its context. Its antigen remains unknown. It was focal radiation plus CTLA-4 blockade with ipilimumab that patients with chemo-refractory metastatic non-small-cell lung cancer received. This CDR3 is 15 amino acids long. The germline V gene has CDR1 SEHNR and CDR2 FQNEAQ (reference sequence). The V and J ends lost 3 bases and 3 bases respectively, with 14 bases between them. The data belong to a study of radiotherapy plus CTLA-4 blockade in lung cancer. Study in general: Under 20% of enrolled patients responded objectively, and around 30% had disease control.

The study, taken as a whole, reports: TCR clones from tumors expanded in blood after radiotherapy plus ipilimumab.

Assay used: immunoSEQ multiplex PCR; TCRdb lists only in-frame clones, some missing. The sample contains 95,000 to 150,000 clones, 85% to 90% of which appear only once. The material sequenced was peripheral blood, taken from a patient treated with radiotherapy plus ipilimumab. V usage is TRBV7-9 and J usage is TRBJ1-1; D is unclear. This clonotype was obtained from a human donor with non-small cell lung cancer that progressed on radiotherapy plus ipilimumab. DNA for the CDR3: TGTGCCAGCAGCTTCTCTTATGGGGAGGACACTGAAGCTTTCTTT. Residues: CASSFSYGEDTEAFF.